The TCR beta chain described here comes from a study of OX40 agonist ivuxolimab in advanced cancers. As for this clone: Its antigen is currently unknown.

Repertoires were generated with immunoSEQ multiplex PCR, while TCRdb's copy carries only in-frame clones and drops some. The sample contains some 64,000 clones, roughly 85% of which appear only once. Broader study findings: Average numbers of expanded clones were greater in CD8+ T cells than in CD4+.

CDR3 size: 14 residues. Between the trimmed V and J ends, which lost 6 bases and 3 bases, there was a span of 15 bases. CDR1 and CDR2 from the germline V gene are MNHEY and SVGAGI. The sequenced sample was CD4+ or CD8+ T cells sorted from blood, obtained in a trial of the OX40 agonist ivuxolimab. The chain recombines TRBV6-5 with TRBJ2-7; D gene uncertain. The sequence was obtained from an adult with an advanced solid tumor such as melanoma, head and neck, liver or kidney cancer. CDR3 bases: TGTGCCAGCAGCCGTGGGGTAATCGGCTACGAGCAGTACTTC. This translates into CASSRGVIGYEQYF.